The present entry profiles one T cell receptor (beta chain) with its context. Using immunoSEQ multiplex PCR, the repertoire was profiled, and TCRdb retains in-frame clones only, with some absent. This table holds over 250,000 clones, roughly 90% found once. The sample comes from a study of blood T cell repertoires in COVID-19. Per the germline V gene, CDR1 is SGHRS and CDR2 is YFSETQ. J gave up 1 base and V 3 bases, and 6 bases lay outside the gene matches. The CDR3 totals 15 residues. Recruitment covered 25 or so US areas and drew participants whose ages spanned roughly 18 to 89 years. Input material: PBMCs or T cells enriched from blood (not recorded which). The origin of this receptor is a woman aged 25 to 39 who had recovered from COVID-19. This chain uses TRBV5-1 with TRBJ2-7; the match to TRBD1 covers 8 bases. Here the CDR3 DNA reads TGCGCCAGCAGCTCGGGCGGGACAGGTTCCTACGAGCAGTACTTC. Protein: CASSSGGTGSYEQYF.